This T cell receptor (beta chain) comes out of a study of shared clonotypes between healthy human individuals. Whole-study results and caveats: With few donors, the genetic and exposure-history diversity represented was limited.

Trimming took 2 bases from V and 5 from J; bases not matched to a gene: 6. CDR3 length: 15 residues. Germline CDR1 reads SGHTA; CDR2 reads FQGNSA. Assay execution took place at the deep level. DNA from unsorted PBMC was sequenced on ten immunoSEQ deep assay plates. Some clones are missing from TCRdb's copy, which holds only in-frame ones; the method was immunoSEQ multiplex PCR. Seen here are around 500,000 clones, 65% to 80% observed once, and the top ten hold about 12%. Among the donors, all were Caucasian adults who lived in Nashville, Tennessee. Turning to this clone: Its cognate antigen is unknown.

This clonotype was obtained from a middle-aged woman in good health. Some clones in this sample may be carry-over from other donors' samples. Sequencing was carried out using PBMCs. The V and J genes are TRBV7-2 and TRBJ1-5; TRBD1 matches at 7 bases. The CDR3 loop is CASSLKAGGYQPQHF. CDR3 in DNA: TGTGCCAGCAGCTTAAAGGCAGGGGGTTATCAGCCCCAGCATTTT.